This T cell receptor beta chain was profiled in a study of T cells in Graves' hyperthyroidism and ophthalmopathy. Study-level background: The authors collected peripheral blood at initial diagnosis, before any treatment. Study-wide results and caveats: Blood also contained most expanded thyroid clonotypes above 0.001.

Clinical symptoms, serum thyroxine, TRAb, thyroid ultrasound and orbital computed tomography informed diagnoses. Remarks on this clonotype: As yet, its antigen is unknown. The CDR3 end shows no conserved phenylalanine or tryptophan, and so a read error is likely.

Germline V gene sequence: CDR1 SGHRS, CDR2 YFSETQ. This CDR3 is built from 14 residues. The TCR beta CDR3 regions underwent amplification using RNA transcripts as the source. First-round RT-PCR of the TCR CDR3 relied on the HTBI primer set. Each CDR3 protein gets one entry after TCRdb re-called the multiplex PCR reads with MiXCR. In the table there are roughly 510,000 distinct CDR3 sequences, less than 25% of which are singletons. Specimen: blood. The clonotype was recovered from a man aged 18 to 30 with Graves' hyperthyroidism. This sequence joins TRBV5-1 and TRBJ1-1; 7 nucleotides align to TRBD1. The CDR3 sequence is CSSSFSYRGPEAFL. Written as DNA, the CDR3 is TGCTCCAGCAGCTTTTCGTACAGGGGTCCTGAAGCTTTCCTT.